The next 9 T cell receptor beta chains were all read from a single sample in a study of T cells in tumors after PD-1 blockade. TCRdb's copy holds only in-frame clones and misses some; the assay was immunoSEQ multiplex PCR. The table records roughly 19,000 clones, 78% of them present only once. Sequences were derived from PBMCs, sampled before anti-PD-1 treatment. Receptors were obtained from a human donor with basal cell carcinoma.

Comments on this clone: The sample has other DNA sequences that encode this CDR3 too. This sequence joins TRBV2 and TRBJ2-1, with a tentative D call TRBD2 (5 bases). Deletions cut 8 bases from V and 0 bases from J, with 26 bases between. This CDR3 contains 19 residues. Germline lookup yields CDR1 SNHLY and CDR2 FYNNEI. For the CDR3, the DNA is TGTGCCAGCTGTTACGGGTGGGCGCGGGTGGGGAGCTCCTACAATGAGCAGTTCTTC. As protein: CASCYGWARVGSSYNEQFF.

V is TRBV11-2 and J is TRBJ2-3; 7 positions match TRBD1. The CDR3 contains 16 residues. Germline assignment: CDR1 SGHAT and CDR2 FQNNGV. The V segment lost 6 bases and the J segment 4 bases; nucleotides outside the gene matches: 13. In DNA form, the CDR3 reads TGTGCCAGCAGGGACGACAGGGCCCGGGGAGCAGATACGCAGTATTTT. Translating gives CASRDDRARGADTQYF.

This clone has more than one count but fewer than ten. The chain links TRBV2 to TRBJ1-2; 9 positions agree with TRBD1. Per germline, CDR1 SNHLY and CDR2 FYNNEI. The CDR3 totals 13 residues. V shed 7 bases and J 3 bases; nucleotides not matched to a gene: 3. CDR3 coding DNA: TGTGCCAGCAACAGGGACAGGGACTATGGCTACACCTTC. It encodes CASNRDRDYGYTF.

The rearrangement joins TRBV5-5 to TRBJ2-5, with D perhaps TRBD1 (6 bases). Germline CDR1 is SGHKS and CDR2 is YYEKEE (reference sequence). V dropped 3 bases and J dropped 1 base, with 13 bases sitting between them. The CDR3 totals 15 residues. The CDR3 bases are TGTGCCAGCAGCTCCGGGACAAGGGGCCAAGAGACCCAGTACTTC. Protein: CASSSGTRGQETQYF.

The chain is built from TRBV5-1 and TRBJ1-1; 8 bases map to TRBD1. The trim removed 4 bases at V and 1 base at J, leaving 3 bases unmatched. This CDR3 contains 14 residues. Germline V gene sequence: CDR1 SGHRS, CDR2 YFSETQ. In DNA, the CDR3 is TGCGCCAGCAGCCCAGGGACAGGGAACACTGAAGCTTTCTTT. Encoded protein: CASSPGTGNTEAFF.

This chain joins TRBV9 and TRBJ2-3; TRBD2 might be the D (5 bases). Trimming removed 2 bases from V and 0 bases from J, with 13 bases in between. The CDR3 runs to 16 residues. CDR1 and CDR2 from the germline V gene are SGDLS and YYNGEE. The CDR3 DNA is TGTGCCAGCAGCGTCCCTTTAGCGTCTAGCACAGATACGCAGTATTTT. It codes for CASSVPLASSTDTQYF.

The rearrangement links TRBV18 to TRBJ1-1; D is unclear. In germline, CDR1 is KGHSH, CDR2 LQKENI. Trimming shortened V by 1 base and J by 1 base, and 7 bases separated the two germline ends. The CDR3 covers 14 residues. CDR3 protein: CASSPLGPNTEAFF. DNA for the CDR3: TGTGCCAGCTCACCACTTGGGCCGAACACTGAAGCTTTCTTT. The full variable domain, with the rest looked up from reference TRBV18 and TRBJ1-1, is NAGVMQNPRHLVRRRGQEARLRCSPMKGHSHVYWYRQLPEEGLKFMVYLQKENIIDESGMPKERFSAEFPKEGPSILRIQQVVRGDSAAYFCASSPLGPNTEAFFGQGTRLTVV.

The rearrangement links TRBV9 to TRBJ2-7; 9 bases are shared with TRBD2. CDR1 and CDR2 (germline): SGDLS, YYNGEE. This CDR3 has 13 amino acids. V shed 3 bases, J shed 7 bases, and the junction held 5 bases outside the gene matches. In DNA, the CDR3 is TGTGCCAGCAGCGCGGCGGGAGGGGTAGAGCAGTACTTC. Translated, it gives CASSAAGGVEQYF.

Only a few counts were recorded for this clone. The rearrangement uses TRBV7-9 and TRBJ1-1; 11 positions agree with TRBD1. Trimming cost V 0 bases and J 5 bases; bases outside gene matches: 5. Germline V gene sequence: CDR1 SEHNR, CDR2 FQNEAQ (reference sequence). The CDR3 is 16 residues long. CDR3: CASSLAPGTGGTEAFF. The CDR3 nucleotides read TGTGCCAGCAGCTTAGCCCCTGGGACAGGGGGAACTGAAGCTTTCTTT.